The text below deals with one T cell receptor beta chain. Antigen unknown. The entry originates in a study of radiotherapy plus CTLA-4 blockade in lung cancer. Looking at the study overall: Among all patients, 18% showed objective responses, while about 30% had disease control.

This CDR3 spans 15 amino acids. Germline CDR1 is MGHRA and CDR2 is YSYEKL. V gave up 0 bases and J gave up 3 bases, with 11 bases separating them. Assay used: immunoSEQ multiplex PCR; TCRdb lists only in-frame clones, some missing. The table shows tens of thousands of clones, with 70% to 90% occurring only once. Whole-study results and caveats: Among blood TCR repertoires after radiotherapy plus ipilimumab, tumor-derived clones expanded.

This sequence originates from a human donor with non-small cell lung cancer whose response to radiotherapy plus ipilimumab could not be evaluated. This chain joins TRBV4-1 and TRBJ1-2; D remains unclear. Here the sequenced sample was peripheral blood, taken from a patient treated with radiotherapy plus ipilimumab. The CDR3 protein is CASSQDLWQDYGYTF. CDR3 sequence (DNA): TGCGCCAGCAGCCAAGATCTGTGGCAGGACTATGGCTACACCTTC.